These 13 T cell receptor beta chains share one sample of origin, sequenced in a study of blood T cell repertoires in COVID-19 (dated by TCRdb to 2020 to 2021). Library preparation employed the immunoSEQ multiplex PCR assay. TCRdb holds this immuneACCESS table with in-frame rearrangements only. Some clones are missing; in checked studies, unresolved V genes explain under half, and the rest has no known cause. The sample table contains under 150,000 clones; only one count was recorded for 65% to 85% of them. The top ten clonotypes cover about 18% of the sample. Sample: peripheral blood. These receptor sequences come from a woman older than 75 with acute or convalescent COVID-19.

The J gene is TRBJ2-7, the V gene TRBV7-2; 9 positions match TRBD1. The CDR3 loop spans 15 amino acids. Germline trimming cut 4 bases from V and 0 bases from J; bases unmatched to any gene: 4. Germline values: CDR1 SGHTA, CDR2 FQGNSA. CDR3 loop: CASSWTGDASYEQYF. DNA of the CDR3: TGTGCCAGCAGCTGGACAGGGGATGCCTCCTACGAGCAGTACTTC.

DNA for the CDR3: TGTGCCAGCAGTTTTTGGGGGGGGACTGAAGCTTTCTTT. Its translation is CASSFWGGTEAFF. This chain joins TRBV27 and TRBJ1-1; possibly TRBD1 for D (5 bases). Trimming stripped 3 bases from V and 5 bases from J, with 10 bases between. Germline V gene data show CDR1 as MNHEY and CDR2 as SMNVEV (reference sequence). This CDR3 is 13 amino acids long.

The gene calls are TRBV29-1 and TRBJ2-3, with 8 bases aligning to TRBD2. V lost 8 bases and J lost 1; bases outside the gene matches: 5. Germline loops: CDR1 SQVTM, CDR2 ANQGSEA. CDR3 length: 13 amino acids. The CDR3 DNA reads TGCAGCACACAGACTAGCGGCACAGATACGCAGTATTTT. Protein: CSTQTSGTDTQYF.

This rearrangement joins TRBV18 to TRBJ1-4; D is ambiguous. V was cut by 2 bases and J by 5 bases, with 12 bases left in between. The CDR3 sequence is 15 residues long. Germline CDR1 is KGHSH and CDR2 is LQKENI. CDR3 nucleotide sequence: TGTGCCAGCTCACCAAACAACATCAAAAATGAAAAACTGTTTTTT. This translates into CASSPNNIKNEKLFF.

This chain's CDR3 is CASSSGGLMNTEAFF. The CDR3 DNA reads TGTGCCAGCAGTTCTGGGGGCCTAATGAACACTGAAGCTTTCTTT. V is TRBV6-2 or TRBV6-3 and J is TRBJ1-1; maybe TRBD1 (6 bases). V lost 4 bases and J lost 0, with 12 bases in between. This CDR3 has 15 amino acids. From germline, CDR1 is MNHEY and CDR2 SVGEGT.

This chain joins TRBV5-1 and TRBJ2-1; 11 bases match TRBD1. CDR1 is SGHRS, CDR2 YFSETQ, per germline. V shed 4 bases and J 5 bases; nucleotides not matched to a gene: 5. The CDR3 contains 15 residues. This chain's CDR3 is CASSRTGGSHNEQFF. In DNA, the CDR3 is TGCGCCAGCAGCCGGACAGGGGGCTCTCACAATGAGCAGTTCTTC.

This chain links TRBV29-1 with TRBJ2-2; no clear D gene. The V gene lost 4 bases and the J gene lost 4 bases, with 4 bases spanning the gap. This CDR3 is built from 11 residues. Germline-derived CDR1 and CDR2 are SQVTM and ANQGSEA. The CDR3 is CSVAVTGELFF. CDR3 DNA: TGCAGCGTTGCCGTCACCGGGGAGCTGTTTTTT.

The chain employs TRBV5-4 and TRBJ1-2; 10 positions match TRBD1. V shed 4 bases, J shed 8 bases, and the junction held 8 bases outside the gene matches. CDR1 is SGHNT, CDR2 YYREEE, per germline (reference sequence). There are 14 residues in the CDR3. Here the CDR3 DNA reads TGTGCCAGCAGCCCCGGACAGGGGGAAGGAGGCTACACCTTC. This translates into CASSPGQGEGGYTF.

The V and J genes are TRBV25-1 and TRBJ2-5, with 8 nucleotides matching TRBD2. Germline lookup yields CDR1 MGHDK and CDR2 SYGVNS. The CDR3 totals 15 residues. Unmatched junction bases numbered 5, after V lost 4 bases and J lost 1 base. CDR3 protein: CASSGRGGFQETQYF. The CDR3 DNA reads as TGTGCCAGCAGTGGCCGGGGGGGTTTCCAAGAGACCCAGTACTTC.

This clone was observed a single time. CDR3 coding DNA: TGTGCCAGTAGTATAGCTTGGGGGGACACTGAAGCTTTCTTT. Its translation is CASSIAWGDTEAFF. The rearrangement joins TRBV19 to TRBJ1-1; tentative D call: TRBD1 (5 bases). The germline V gene has CDR1 LNHDA and CDR2 SQIVND (reference sequence). The V end lost 1 base, the J end lost 3 bases, and 9 bases lay between the germline ends. The CDR3 runs 14 residues.

In DNA form, the CDR3 reads TGTGCCAGCAGTTGGGAAGGGGGCAACTATGGCTACACCTTC. Its protein is CASSWEGGNYGYTF. V gene TRBV6-6 combines with J gene TRBJ1-2; 7 nucleotides agree with TRBD1. The CDR3 is 14 residues long. The ends lost 4 bases at V and 2 bases at J; junction bases unmatched: 4. The germline gives CDR1 MNHNY, CDR2 SVGAGI (reference sequence).

The chain employs TRBV18 and TRBJ2-7, with D possibly TRBD1 on 6 matching bases. CDR3 length: 14 residues. Germline CDR1 is KGHSH and CDR2 is LQKENI. Trimming took off 6 bases at V and 2 bases at J, with 14 bases between the two ends. In nucleotides, the CDR3 is TGTGCCAGCTCGGACCGGGACATTGCCTACGAGCAGTACTTC. It translates to CASSDRDIAYEQYF.

The CDR3 spells CASSSSIIPGSYEQYF. The CDR3 bases are TGTGCCAGCAGTTCCTCCATAATCCCGGGCTCCTACGAGCAGTACTTC. This rearrangement joins TRBV27 to TRBJ2-7; D gene unclear. CDR1 MNHEY and CDR2 SMNVEV come from the germline V gene (reference sequence). Trimming took off 4 bases at V and 0 bases at J, with 16 bases between the two ends. This CDR3 is built from 16 residues.